This T cell receptor beta chain stems from a study of cytotoxic CD8 clonotypes in ibrutinib-treated CLL. The overall study: Responses: roughly 24 partial, 2 complete; after median around 70 months, roughly 15 stayed remitted, around twelve progressed.

TCR beta library input comprised roughly 1.9 micrograms of genomic DNA from cryopreserved PBMCs. Broader study findings: The study found public clonotypes uncommon, contracting or stable on treatment. While tracking circulating CD8+ T-cell counts, baseline clonality exceeded that of age-matched healthy donors.

The assay was immunoSEQ multiplex PCR, and TCRdb's table has in-frame clones only and misses some. Of about 60,000 clones listed, 50% to 65% are singletons. In regard to this clone: Its target is unknown.

CDR3 length equals 12 residues. The V end was cut by 2 bases, the J end by 4 bases, with 4 bases between. Germline lookup yields CDR1 ENHRY and CDR2 SYGVKD. This chain joins TRBV10-3 and TRBJ2-3; D gene ambiguous. The sequencing used PBMCs, collected at disease progression, from a patient treated with ibrutinib. This clonotype was sampled from a human donor with chronic lymphocytic leukemia. CDR3 DNA: TGTGCCATCAGTGAGACTCCAGATACGCAGTATTTT. This translates into CAISETPDTQYF.